Given below is one TCR beta chain in context. The record originates from a study of T cell changes during pregnancy in multiple sclerosis. The CDR3 is 16 amino acids. The germline gives CDR1 SGHVS, CDR2 FQNEAQ. V lost 5 bases to trimming and J lost 5 bases, with 18 bases between them. The table came from immunoSEQ multiplex PCR; TCRdb's copy has only in-frame clones and leaves some out. The sample includes tens of thousands of clones, 92% of them seen just once. The source is a female donor with multiple sclerosis, enrolled in a pregnancy study. V gene TRBV7-8 combines with J gene TRBJ2-2; D possibly corresponds to TRBD2 (6 bases). Here the sequenced sample was peripheral blood, taken after pregnancy. The CDR3 here is CASSLSVGGRTGELFF. CDR3 bases: TGTGCCAGCAGCCTGAGTGTCGGGGGACGAACCGGGGAGCTGTTTTTT.